This T cell receptor (beta chain) came from a study of vaccination effects on CD4 cells after COVID-19. As to this clone: As yet, its antigen is unknown.

Trimming removed 6 bases from V and 1 base from J, with 6 bases in between. Germline CDR1 and CDR2: MNHEY and SVGAGI. The CDR3 contains 12 residues. Following culture for around 10 days, CD4+ T cells were isolated. Each participant was administered two doses of either the BNT162b2 or the mRNA-1273 vaccine. Method: immunoSEQ multiplex PCR; TCRdb's copy keeps in-frame clones and lacks some. The sample yields about 40,000 clones, around 66% seen once. Specimen: CD4+ T cells from PBMCs cultured without peptide, collected after COVID-19 vaccination. This chain uses TRBV6-5 with TRBJ1-2; D unresolved. The clonotype was recovered from a human donor who received a COVID-19 vaccine. The CDR3, as DNA: TGTGCCAGCAGGACAATTAACTATGGCTACACCTTC. Translating gives CASRTINYGYTF.